The TCR beta chain under discussion was sequenced for a study of shared clonotypes between healthy human individuals. V was cut by 5 bases and J by 1 base, with 9 bases left in between. CDR1 SGHRS and CDR2 YFSETQ come from the germline V gene. The CDR3 loop spans 14 amino acids. Clones were read by immunoSEQ multiplex PCR, and TCRdb kept only the in-frame ones, dropping some. The sample carries around 2.5 million clones, 80% to 95% recorded once. The chain uses TRBV5-1 and TRBJ2-2, with D unclear. The sequenced sample consisted of naive CD4+ T cells from PBMCs. Regarding subset: CD45RA+ positively selected. The clonotype was recovered from a man younger than 35 in good health. Some clones in this sample may be carry-over from other donors' samples. The CDR3 loop is CASRDLLNTGELFF. The CDR3 DNA is TGCGCCAGCAGAGATCTCCTGAACACCGGGGAGCTGTTTTTT.